The 24 T cell receptor beta chains below come from one sample, sequenced in a study of shared clonotypes between healthy human individuals. Here immunoSEQ multiplex PCR was the method, and the copy in TCRdb shows in-frame clones only, minus some. The repertoire holds nearly 2 million clones, about 95% seen once, with more than 0.9% in the top ten. Naive CD8 cells, CD45RO-negative and positively selected for CCR7, excluded terminally differentiated effector memory CD45RA+ cells. The sequenced sample was naive CD8+ T cells sorted from blood. The receptors here all came from a man between 18 and 29 years old in good health.

For this clone: Additional DNA sequences in this sample encode the identical CDR3. Written as DNA, the CDR3 is TGCGCCAGCAGCCAAGACCCCGGCGCAGATACGCAGTATTTT. Amino acids: CASSQDPGADTQYF. V is TRBV4-3 and J is TRBJ2-3, with D unresolved. CDR1 is LGHNA, CDR2 YSLEER, per germline. Trimming pared 0 bases from V and 4 bases from J, leaving 8 bases between. This CDR3 is 14 amino acids long.

V and J are TRBV7-3 and TRBJ1-1; D might be TRBD1 (5 bases). Germline CDR1 reads SGHTA; CDR2 reads FQGTGA. This CDR3 has 15 amino acids. The germline V and J ends were trimmed by 1 base and 5 bases, with 14 bases remaining between them. The CDR3 coding sequence is TGTGCCAGCAGCTTAATCAGGCAGGGCCGTACTGAAGCTTTCTTT. Its protein is CASSLIRQGRTEAFF.

This chain links TRBV28 with TRBJ2-7; 10 bases are shared with TRBD1. The CDR3 sequence is 16 residues long. Germline V gene sequence: CDR1 MDHEN, CDR2 SYDVKM. V shed 5 bases and J 3 bases; nucleotides not matched to a gene: 10. The CDR3 sequence is CASSRNPGQGFYEQYF. CDR3 DNA: TGTGCCAGCAGTCGAAATCCGGGACAGGGGTTCTACGAGCAGTACTTC.

The chain combines TRBV29-1 with TRBJ2-7, with TRBD1 matching 10 bases. The CDR3 consists of 12 residues. Germline values: CDR1 SQVTM, CDR2 ANQGSEA. V shed 7 bases and J 4 bases; nucleotides not matched to a gene: 4. The CDR3 nucleotides read TGCAGCGGCGGGACAGGGGCTTACGAGCAGTACTTC. Its protein is CSGGTGAYEQYF.

This chain uses TRBV5-1 with TRBJ2-1, with 7 bases that match TRBD2. Germline CDR1 and CDR2: SGHRS and YFSETQ. The CDR3 runs 16 residues. J lost 2 bases, V lost 0 bases, and 5 bases had no gene match. The CDR3 DNA reads as TGCGCCAGCAGCTTGGCCGAAGGACTAGCCTACAATGAGCAGTTCTTC. It yields the protein CASSLAEGLAYNEQFF.

This clone was detected once. The CDR3: CASSVRPGRGTEAFF. The CDR3 DNA reads TGTGCCAGCAGCGTGAGGCCAGGGCGGGGTACTGAAGCTTTCTTT. This chain uses TRBV9 with TRBJ1-1; a possible D gene is TRBD1 (5 bases). The CDR3 length is 15 residues. Germline V lookup: CDR1 SGDLS, CDR2 YYNGEE. V dropped 2 bases and J dropped 5 bases, with 16 bases sitting between them.

The rearrangement links TRBV6-5 to TRBJ2-7; TRBD2 might be the D (6 bases). Trimming shortened V by 5 bases and J by 0 bases, and 11 bases separated the two germline ends. This CDR3 is built from 14 residues. CDR1 is MNHEY and CDR2 is SVGAGI in the germline V gene. The CDR3 loop reads CASSIAVSSYEQYF. CDR3 in DNA: TGTGCCAGCAGTATAGCGGTTAGCTCCTACGAGCAGTACTTC.

A remark on this clone: This CDR3 is also generated by other DNA sequences in the sample. The V and J genes are TRBV9 and TRBJ2-7, with a weak D call TRBD1 (6 bases). The germline gives CDR1 SGDLS, CDR2 YYNGEE. The V end was cut by 4 bases, the J end by 2 bases, with 10 bases between. This CDR3 contains 13 residues. The DNA for the CDR3 is TGTGCCAGCAGCCCAGGACAGACCTACGAGCAGTACTTC. Its translation: CASSPGQTYEQYF.

This chain uses TRBV27 with TRBJ2-1; D is unresolved. CDR3 length: 14 amino acids. V lost 2 bases, J lost 5 bases, and 10 bases lay in between. The V gene's germline CDR1 is MNHEY and CDR2 SMNVEV (reference sequence). CDR3 residues: CASSLIFEDNEQFF. The CDR3 DNA is TGTGCCAGCAGTTTAATATTCGAGGACAATGAGCAGTTCTTC.

The chain couples TRBV6-6 to TRBJ2-7; D unresolved. Germline values: CDR1 MNHNY, CDR2 SVGAGI (reference sequence). This CDR3 region has 16 residues. Trimming stripped 0 bases from V and 3 bases from J, with 15 bases between. The CDR3 DNA sequence: TGTGCCAGCAGTTACTCGCTACAAGGGATCTACTACGAGCAGTACTTC. Translation: CASSYSLQGIYYEQYF.

This rearrangement joins TRBV10-3 to TRBJ2-3, with TRBD2 matching over 10 bases. The V gene's germline CDR1 is ENHRY and CDR2 SYGVKD. V was pared by 4 bases and J by 2 bases, with 3 bases of the junction left unmatched. The CDR3 loop spans 15 amino acids. Here the CDR3 reads CAISGTSGYTDTQYF. CDR3 DNA sequence: TGTGCCATCAGTGGGACTAGCGGATACACAGATACGCAGTATTTT.

The chain employs TRBV2 and TRBJ1-1; D is perhaps TRBD1 (5 bases). V lost 8 bases to trimming and J lost 0 bases, with 19 bases between them. Germline V gene lookup returns CDR1 SNHLY and CDR2 FYNNEI. This CDR3 has 16 residues. In nucleotides, the CDR3 is TGTGCCAGCTCGGTGGGGCAGGGTGTGATGAACACTGAAGCTTTCTTT. Protein sequence: CASSVGQGVMNTEAFF.

The rearrangement links TRBV4-1 to TRBJ2-7; TRBD2 agrees at 9 bases. The CDR3 totals 16 residues. The ends lost 2 bases at V and 6 bases at J; junction bases unmatched: 11. CDR1 is MGHRA, CDR2 YSYEKL, per germline. CDR3 bases: TGCGCCAGCAGCCAACGGATAGCTAGCGGGATTTTCGAGCAGTACTTC. This codes for CASSQRIASGIFEQYF.

The chain is built from TRBV9 and TRBJ1-4; perhaps TRBD1 as D (5 bases). Germline V gene data show CDR1 as SGDLS and CDR2 as YYNGEE. This CDR3 has 21 amino acids. V dropped 4 bases and J dropped 0 bases, with 28 bases sitting between them. This CDR3 is CASSLEGLAGSDVATNEKLFF. DNA of the CDR3: TGTGCCAGCAGCCTCGAGGGACTTGCGGGGTCTGATGTTGCAACTAATGAAAAACTGTTTTTT. Filled out from reference TRBV9 and TRBJ1-4, the complete variable domain reads DSGVTQTPKHLITATGQRVTLRCSPRSGDLSVYWYQQSLDQGLQFLIQYYNGEERAKGNILERFSAQQFPDLHSELNLSSLELGDSALYFCASSLEGLAGSDVATNEKLFFGSGTQLSVL.

This clone was observed a handful of times. This sequence joins TRBV5-6 and TRBJ1-2, with unresolved D. The CDR3 length is 13 residues. Germline CDR1 SGHDT, CDR2 YYEEEE. V was trimmed by 3 bases and J by 8 bases, leaving 14 bases between them. For the CDR3, the DNA is TGTGCCAGCAGCTCAGGTCCTGACGAAGGCTACACCTTC. Translating it yields CASSSGPDEGYTF.

The genes are TRBV9 and TRBJ1-2; D perhaps matches TRBD1 (6 bases). The CDR3 totals 15 residues. Trimming removed 2 bases at V and 6 bases at J, with 17 bases between. The germline V gene has CDR1 SGDLS and CDR2 YYNGEE. CDR3 nucleotide sequence: TGTGCCAGCAGCGTCGTCAGTGGAGGGGGGGATGGCTACACCTTC. It is translated as CASSVVSGGGDGYTF.

The V call is TRBV27, the J call TRBJ2-7; 9 nucleotides match TRBD1. This CDR3 comprises 16 residues. The germline CDR1 and CDR2 sequences are MNHEY and SMNVEV (reference sequence). V gave up 2 bases and J gave up 4 bases; unmatched junction bases: 9. CDR3 loop: CASSLGPGQGLYEQYF. As DNA, the CDR3 is TGTGCCAGCAGTTTAGGGCCGGGACAGGGTTTGTACGAGCAGTACTTC.

V usage is TRBV4-1 and J usage is TRBJ2-1; 9 positions agree with TRBD2. The CDR3 is made up of 16 amino acids. Germline CDR1 reads MGHRA; CDR2 reads YSYEKL. After removal of 1 base from V and 6 bases from J, the junction contained 7 bases not matched to a gene. Here the CDR3 reads CASSQVLAGGLNEQFF. The CDR3 DNA sequence: TGCGCCAGCAGCCAAGTCCTGGCGGGGGGGCTCAATGAGCAGTTCTTC.

The chain has TRBV27 and TRBJ2-3, with 10 bases lining up with TRBD2. Per the germline V gene, CDR1 is MNHEY and CDR2 is SMNVEV (reference sequence). Trimming removed 6 bases from V and 4 bases from J; junction bases left unmatched: 13. This CDR3 region has 17 residues. The CDR3 nucleotides read TGTGCCAGCAGCCCTACCCCCAGCGGGGGGGCATCAGATACGCAGTATTTT. This gives the protein CASSPTPSGGASDTQYF.

The gene calls are TRBV7-3 and TRBJ2-1, with 7 bases lining up with TRBD2. CDR3 size: 17 residues. Germline lookup yields CDR1 SGHTA and CDR2 FQGTGA. V lost 2 bases and J lost 1; bases outside the gene matches: 8. Here the CDR3 reads CASSLWGGEGSYNEQFF. The CDR3 region has the DNA TGTGCCAGCAGCTTATGGGGCGGGGAGGGGTCCTACAATGAGCAGTTCTTC.

This clone was detected only once. Other nucleotide sequences in the sample specify the same CDR3. Here the CDR3 DNA reads TGTGCCTGGAGTGGAGGGGTTTCCTACGAGCAGTACTTC. It translates to CAWSGGVSYEQYF. The chain recombines TRBV30 with TRBJ2-7; D may match TRBD1 or TRBD2 (5 bases each). CDR3 length: 13 amino acids. The V and J ends lost 1 base and 1 base respectively, with 8 bases between them. Germline V gives CDR1 GTSNPN, CDR2 SVGIG (reference sequence).

This chain links TRBV11-2 with TRBJ2-7; 9 bases are shared with TRBD2. V was clipped by 5 bases and J by 0 bases; unmatched bases: 5. The CDR3 has 15 residues. Germline V lookup: CDR1 SGHAT, CDR2 FQNNGV. In DNA, the CDR3 is TGTGCCAGCAGCCTCCTAGCGGGACCCTCCTACGAGCAGTACTTC. Amino acid sequence: CASSLLAGPSYEQYF.

The J gene is TRBJ2-7, the V gene TRBV4-1, with 7 positions matching TRBD1. The CDR3 extends over 13 amino acids. V lost 4 bases, J lost 2 bases, and 2 bases stayed unmatched. Germline CDR1 reads MGHRA; CDR2 reads YSYEKL. CDR3 loop: CASSRGQAYEQYF. The CDR3 DNA reads as TGCGCCAGCAGCCGAGGACAGGCCTACGAGCAGTACTTC.

This clone was recorded many times. Distinct nucleotide sequences in the sample also encode this CDR3. The J gene is TRBJ1-2, the V gene TRBV7-9; 7 nucleotides agree with TRBD1. The CDR3 has 13 residues. V gave up 5 bases and J gave up 8 bases; unmatched junction bases: 8. Germline V gene lookup returns CDR1 SEHNR and CDR2 FQNEAQ (reference sequence). CDR3 sequence reads: CASSPNTGDGYTF. The DNA for the CDR3 is TGTGCCAGCAGCCCTAATACAGGGGACGGCTACACCTTC.